Below, 5 T cell receptor beta chains from the same sample are listed, as sequenced in a study of cytomegalovirus exposure and HLA in healthy donors. TCRdb's copy holds only in-frame clones and misses some; the assay was immunoSEQ multiplex PCR. Counted here are under 300,000 clones, roughly 90% occurring once; the ten biggest clones make up roughly 0.4%. Sequences were obtained from PBMCs. Source of these receptors: a woman aged 18-29 years in good health and CMV-seronegative.

The rearrangement links TRBV7-9 to TRBJ2-7; 10 bases align to TRBD1. The CDR3 is 15 residues long. J was trimmed by 3 bases and V by 0 bases; bases with no gene match: 2. Germline V gene data show CDR1 as SEHNR and CDR2 as FQNEAQ (reference sequence). The CDR3 protein is CASSLAGTGVYEQYV. CDR3 in DNA: TGTGCCAGCAGCTTAGCCGGGACAGGGGTCTACGAGCAGTACGTC.

This clone was observed a single time. V usage is TRBV19 and J usage is TRBJ2-3; 8 bases agree with TRBD1. Per germline, CDR1 LNHDA and CDR2 SQIVND (reference sequence). This CDR3 comprises 16 residues. The J segment lost 0 bases and the V segment lost 4 bases, leaving 6 bases of the junction unmatched. CDR3 sequence: CASSTQGVYSTDTQYF. DNA for the CDR3: TGTGCCAGTAGTACACAGGGGGTATACAGCACAGATACGCAGTATTTT.

The chain combines TRBV4-2 with TRBJ2-1; 9 bases align to TRBD1. The CDR3 is 17 residues long. Germline V gene sequence: CDR1 LGHNA, CDR2 YNFKEQ. V trimming: 0 bases; J trimming: 7 bases; junction bases outside the gene matches: 10. The CDR3 DNA reads as TGTGCCAGCAGCCAAGATGCCCCCGGACAGGGGAATAATGAGCAGTTCTTC. It is translated as CASSQDAPGQGNNEQFF.

The CDR3 is CASSSGVSGEDSGNTIYF. CDR3 in DNA: TGTGCCAGCAGTTCGGGGGTGTCCGGGGAGGACTCTGGAAACACCATATATTTT. The V and J genes are TRBV7-6 and TRBJ1-3, with D possibly TRBD1 on 5 matching bases. The CDR3 contains 18 residues. Germline V gene lookup returns CDR1 SGHVS and CDR2 FNYEAQ. V lost 6 bases, J lost 0 bases, and 21 bases lay in between.

This sequence joins TRBV4-1 and TRBJ1-3; 8 bases are a match to TRBD1. Losses at the gene ends were 1 base for V and 3 bases for J; bases not matched to a gene: 2. The CDR3 has 15 residues. Germline V CDR1 and CDR2: MGHRA, YSYEKL. CDR3 sequence (DNA): TGCGCCAGCAGCCAAGGGACAGGGTATGGAAACACCATATATTTT. The encoded protein is CASSQGTGYGNTIYF.